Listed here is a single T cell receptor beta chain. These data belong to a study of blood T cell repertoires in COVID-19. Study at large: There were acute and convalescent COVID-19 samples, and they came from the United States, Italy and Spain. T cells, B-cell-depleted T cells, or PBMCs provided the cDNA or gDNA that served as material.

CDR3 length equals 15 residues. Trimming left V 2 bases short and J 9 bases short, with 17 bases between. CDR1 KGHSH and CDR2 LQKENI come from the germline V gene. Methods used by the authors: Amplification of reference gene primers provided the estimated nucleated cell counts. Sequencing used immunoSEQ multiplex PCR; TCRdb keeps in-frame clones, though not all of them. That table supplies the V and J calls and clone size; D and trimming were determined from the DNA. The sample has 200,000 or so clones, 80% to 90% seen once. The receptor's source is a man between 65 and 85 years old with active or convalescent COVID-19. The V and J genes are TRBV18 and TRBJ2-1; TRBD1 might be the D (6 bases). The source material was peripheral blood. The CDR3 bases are TGTGCCAGCTCACCATCCCCGGACAGTACGTTTGAGCAGTTCTTC. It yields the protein CASSPSPDSTFEQFF.